The rows below give T cell receptor beta chains drawn from one sample of a study of T cells of healthy individuals. TCRdb independently ran MiXCR on the 5' RACE reads; one entry per CDR3 protein. The table lists about 96,000 distinct CDR3 sequences, 17% of them singletons, with roughly 6.2% in the top ten. The source is a human donor in good health. Both conserved end residues are part of each CDR3. A D gene is named only where the DNA matches it firmly. Rows give clone size only sometimes, using once, few, many, or a class for an expanded clone.

clone_size: few
j_call: TRBJ2-5
d_call: -
v_call: TRBV7-2
cdr3_nt: TGTGCCAGCAGCGTACAGGGCAGAGAGACCCAGTACTTC
cdr3_aa: CASSVQGRETQYF

clone_size: many
j_call: TRBJ2-7
d_call: -
v_call: TRBV27
cdr3_nt: TGTGCCAGCAGGGATAGCTTCTACGAGCAGTACTTC
cdr3_aa: CASRDSFYEQYF

clone_size: few
j_call: TRBJ2-7
d_call: TRBD1
v_call: TRBV29-1
cdr3_nt: TGCAGCGTTACCGGGACAGGTTCCTACGAGCAGTACTTC
cdr3_aa: CSVTGTGSYEQYF

clone_size: once
j_call: TRBJ2-3
d_call: TRBD2
v_call: TRBV7-2
cdr3_nt: TGTGCCAGCAAGCGGGAGCTAGATACGCAGTATTTT
cdr3_aa: CASKRELDTQYF

clone_size: -
j_call: TRBJ2-7
d_call: -
v_call: TRBV5-1
cdr3_nt: TGCGCCAGCAGCCTGGGTGGTCCTGAGCAGTACTTC
cdr3_aa: CASSLGGPEQYF

clone_size: -
j_call: TRBJ1-6
d_call: -
v_call: TRBV11-2
cdr3_nt: TGTGCCAGCAGCTTGGATCCAAGCAGGGTTTCAAATTCACCCCTCCACTTT
cdr3_aa: CASSLDPSRVSNSPLHF

clone_size: many
j_call: TRBJ2-3
d_call: -
v_call: TRBV6-1
cdr3_nt: TGTGCCAGCAGTGAGAATAAAGATACGCAGTATTTT
cdr3_aa: CASSENKDTQYF

clone_size: -
j_call: TRBJ2-1
d_call: -
v_call: TRBV24-1
cdr3_nt: TGTGCCACCAGTGATCACAATTGGCGCGAGCAGTTCTTC
cdr3_aa: CATSDHNWREQFF

clone_size: -
j_call: TRBJ2-3
d_call: -
v_call: TRBV7-3
cdr3_nt: TGTGCCAGCAGCCCAATGGCAGAAACACGCACAGATACGCAGTATTTT
cdr3_aa: CASSPMAETRTDTQYF

clone_size: few
j_call: TRBJ2-2
d_call: -
v_call: TRBV10-3
cdr3_nt: TGTGCCACCGCCCCTATGATAGGGACCAACACCGGGGAGCTGTTTTTT
cdr3_aa: CATAPMIGTNTGELFF

clone_size: few
j_call: TRBJ2-7
d_call: TRBD1
v_call: TRBV11-1
cdr3_nt: TGTGCCAGCAGCCTCCCTCGGACAGGGAGGCTCTACGAGCAGTACTTC
cdr3_aa: CASSLPRTGRLYEQYF

clone_size: -
j_call: TRBJ2-1
d_call: -
v_call: TRBV2
cdr3_nt: TGTGCCAGCAGTGAGATGGTCCAGCTCGGGAAGAACGAGCAGTTCTTC
cdr3_aa: CASSEMVQLGKNEQFF

clone_size: few
j_call: TRBJ2-5
d_call: TRBD1
v_call: TRBV5-1
cdr3_nt: TGCGCCAGCAAGATGACAGGGGGCGGAGAGACCCAGTACTTC
cdr3_aa: CASKMTGGGETQYF

clone_size: few
j_call: TRBJ1-5
d_call: -
v_call: TRBV20-1
cdr3_nt: TGCAGTGCTAGAGATTCGGGAAGGGAGAATCAGCCCCAGCATTTT
cdr3_aa: CSARDSGRENQPQHF

clone_size: -
j_call: TRBJ2-5
d_call: -
v_call: TRBV20-1
cdr3_nt: TGCAGTGCACCGAGGAGGGGGCTAGAGACCCAGTACTTC
cdr3_aa: CSAPRRGLETQYF

clone_size: -
j_call: TRBJ2-1
d_call: TRBD2
v_call: TRBV10-3
cdr3_nt: TGTGCCATCAGTGTAAAAACTAGCGGGGTGGGCTCCTACAATGAGCAGTTCTTC
cdr3_aa: CAISVKTSGVGSYNEQFF

clone_size: few
j_call: TRBJ2-3
d_call: -
v_call: TRBV12-3/TRBV12-4
cdr3_nt: TGTGCCAGCAGTTTCAAGGGCTCAGATACGCAGTATTTT
cdr3_aa: CASSFKGSDTQYF

clone_size: few
j_call: TRBJ1-2
d_call: -
v_call: TRBV29-1
cdr3_nt: TGCAGCGCCGACGCCCTGACAGTTTTTCCTAACTATGGCTACACCTTC
cdr3_aa: CSADALTVFPNYGYTF

clone_size: many
j_call: TRBJ2-1
d_call: -
v_call: TRBV11-1
cdr3_nt: TGTGCCAGCAGTCCCTCACATGAGCAGTTCTTC
cdr3_aa: CASSPSHEQFF

clone_size: few
j_call: TRBJ2-1
d_call: TRBD2
v_call: TRBV12-3/TRBV12-4
cdr3_nt: TGTGCCAGCAGTTTTTCACCGGGGACTAGCGGGACCCATGAGCAGTTCTTC
cdr3_aa: CASSFSPGTSGTHEQFF

clone_size: -
j_call: TRBJ2-7
d_call: TRBD2
v_call: TRBV20-1
cdr3_nt: TGCAGTACCGAATCGGCTAGCGGGGTTAAGCAGTACTTC
cdr3_aa: CSTESASGVKQYF

clone_size: -
j_call: TRBJ2-1
d_call: -
v_call: TRBV28
cdr3_nt: TGTGCCAGCAGGCTTTCGGGGTACAATGAGCAGTTCTTC
cdr3_aa: CASRLSGYNEQFF

clone_size: -
j_call: TRBJ1-5
d_call: -
v_call: TRBV19
cdr3_nt: TGTGCCAGTACCCCCGTCGGGGCTTATCAGCCCCAGCATTTT
cdr3_aa: CASTPVGAYQPQHF

clone_size: -
j_call: TRBJ2-1
d_call: -
v_call: TRBV6-1
cdr3_nt: TGTGCCAGCAGTTTCGACGGGGGCTCCTACAATGAGCAGTTCTTC
cdr3_aa: CASSFDGGSYNEQFF

clone_size: many
j_call: TRBJ2-2
d_call: -
v_call: TRBV5-6
cdr3_nt: TGTGCCAGCAGCTTGGATCTCACCGGGGAGCTGTTTTTT
cdr3_aa: CASSLDLTGELFF

clone_size: -
j_call: TRBJ1-1
d_call: -
v_call: TRBV5-1
cdr3_nt: TGCGCCAGCAGCGCGGCGGGGGCCACTGAAGCTTTCTTT
cdr3_aa: CASSAAGATEAFF

clone_size: -
j_call: TRBJ2-2
d_call: -
v_call: TRBV7-8
cdr3_nt: TGTGCCAGCATCAACCAAAGAACAGGTTTCCCCGGGGAGCTGTTTTTT
cdr3_aa: CASINQRTGFPGELFF

clone_size: many
j_call: TRBJ2-2
d_call: -
v_call: TRBV7-8
cdr3_nt: TGTGCCAGCAGCAAGACAGCCCCGAACACCGGGGAGCTGTTTTTT
cdr3_aa: CASSKTAPNTGELFF

clone_size: few
j_call: TRBJ2-1
d_call: -
v_call: TRBV9
cdr3_nt: TGTGCCAGCAGCGTAGAGGGGGGGAGGGCCCTCTACAATGAGCAGTTCTTC
cdr3_aa: CASSVEGGRALYNEQFF

clone_size: many
j_call: TRBJ2-1
d_call: -
v_call: TRBV4-2
cdr3_nt: TGTGCCAGCAGCCCAGGCAGAGGGGGAGCGATCTCCTACAATGAGCAGTTCTTC
cdr3_aa: CASSPGRGGAISYNEQFF

clone_size: many
j_call: TRBJ2-3
d_call: -
v_call: TRBV20-1
cdr3_nt: TGCAGTGCTCCGATCCCGGATACGCAGTATTTT
cdr3_aa: CSAPIPDTQYF

clone_size: -
j_call: TRBJ2-2
d_call: -
v_call: TRBV5-1
cdr3_nt: TGCGCCAGCAGCTTGGTAGTCTCTCCAACCGGGGAGCTGTTTTTT
cdr3_aa: CASSLVVSPTGELFF

clone_size: -
j_call: TRBJ2-1
d_call: TRBD2
v_call: TRBV4-3
cdr3_nt: TGCGCCAGCAGCGTACTAGCGGGGGATTACAATGAGCAGTTCTTC
cdr3_aa: CASSVLAGDYNEQFF

clone_size: many
j_call: TRBJ1-5
d_call: TRBD1
v_call: TRBV6-2/TRBV6-3
cdr3_nt: TGTGCCAGCACTTCAGGGGGGTCTGGCAATCAGCCCCAGCATTTT
cdr3_aa: CASTSGGSGNQPQHF

clone_size: few
j_call: TRBJ1-2
d_call: -
v_call: TRBV5-1
cdr3_nt: TGCGCCAGCAGCTTGGACTCCGGCTATGGCTACACCTTC
cdr3_aa: CASSLDSGYGYTF

clone_size: many
j_call: TRBJ1-2
d_call: -
v_call: TRBV29-1
cdr3_nt: TGCAGCGTTGAAACTCAACTCTATGGCTACACCTTC
cdr3_aa: CSVETQLYGYTF

clone_size: many
j_call: TRBJ2-3
d_call: TRBD2
v_call: TRBV12-3/TRBV12-4
cdr3_nt: TGTGCCAGCAGCCGAGCGACTAGCGGGGGAACAGATACGCAGTATTTT
cdr3_aa: CASSRATSGGTDTQYF

clone_size: many
j_call: TRBJ2-1
d_call: TRBD2
v_call: TRBV10-3
cdr3_nt: TGTGCCATCAGTGAATCGACTAGCGGCAATGAGCAGTTCTTC
cdr3_aa: CAISESTSGNEQFF

clone_size: many
j_call: TRBJ1-1
d_call: -
v_call: TRBV28
cdr3_nt: TGTGCCAGCAGTAGATCCCCGGGACGATCCACTGAAGCTTTCTTT
cdr3_aa: CASSRSPGRSTEAFF

clone_size: once
j_call: TRBJ1-1
d_call: -
v_call: TRBV19
cdr3_nt: TGTGCCAGTAGTCCCCGACAGACGAACACTGAAGCTTTCTTT
cdr3_aa: CASSPRQTNTEAFF

clone_size: -
j_call: TRBJ1-3
d_call: -
v_call: TRBV12-3/TRBV12-4
cdr3_nt: TGTGCCATGGGGGTCGCGGACACCATATATTTT
cdr3_aa: CAMGVADTIYF

clone_size: many
j_call: TRBJ2-1
d_call: TRBD2
v_call: TRBV4-3
cdr3_nt: TGCGCCAGCAGCCAAGATTTACTAGCGGGGGGGCACGATGAGCAGTTCTTC
cdr3_aa: CASSQDLLAGGHDEQFF

clone_size: few
j_call: TRBJ2-3
d_call: -
v_call: TRBV10-3
cdr3_nt: TGTGCCATCAGTGGCTCCGGGACTCCGAGTAACGCAGATACGCAGTATTTT
cdr3_aa: CAISGSGTPSNADTQYF

clone_size: few
j_call: TRBJ1-5
d_call: TRBD1
v_call: TRBV12-3/TRBV12-4
cdr3_nt: TGTGCCAGCAGCCATCAACAGGGGCCCTCGGTAGTAGCCCAGCATTTT
cdr3_aa: CASSHQQGPSVVAQHF

clone_size: many
j_call: TRBJ2-7
d_call: TRBD2
v_call: TRBV28
cdr3_nt: TGTGCCAGCAACGGCGTCGGGACTAGCAGCTACGAGCAGTACTTC
cdr3_aa: CASNGVGTSSYEQYF

clone_size: many
j_call: TRBJ2-1
d_call: -
v_call: TRBV10-2
cdr3_nt: TGCGCCACCTACTCGGGTGAGCAGTTCTTC
cdr3_aa: CATYSGEQFF

clone_size: many
j_call: TRBJ2-1
d_call: -
v_call: TRBV10-3
cdr3_nt: TGTGCCATCAGTCACGAAGGTAACGAGCAGTTCTTC
cdr3_aa: CAISHEGNEQFF

clone_size: -
j_call: TRBJ2-1
d_call: TRBD1
v_call: TRBV28
cdr3_nt: TGTGCCAGCAGTTTTGGGTACAGGGGGCGAGGCTCCTACAATGAGCAGTTCTTC
cdr3_aa: CASSFGYRGRGSYNEQFF

clone_size: -
j_call: TRBJ2-4
d_call: -
v_call: TRBV5-1
cdr3_nt: TGCGCCAGCAGGCCCGGGGGCATAGCCAAAAACATTCAGTACTTC
cdr3_aa: CASRPGGIAKNIQYF

clone_size: -
j_call: TRBJ2-3
d_call: TRBD1
v_call: TRBV28
cdr3_nt: TGTGCCAGCACCCAACTTGAGGACAGGGGGCTAACAGATACGCAGTATTTT
cdr3_aa: CASTQLEDRGLTDTQYF

clone_size: -
j_call: TRBJ1-6
d_call: -
v_call: TRBV20-1
cdr3_nt: TGCAGTGCTAGAGATTATAACAGCAATTCACCCCTCCACTTT
cdr3_aa: CSARDYNSNSPLHF

clone_size: -
j_call: TRBJ2-7
d_call: TRBD2
v_call: TRBV5-1
cdr3_nt: TGCGCCAGCAGCCAACGGAATCCGGGACTAGCGGGGGGAAACTACGAGCAGTACTTC
cdr3_aa: CASSQRNPGLAGGNYEQYF

clone_size: few
j_call: TRBJ2-4
d_call: -
v_call: TRBV20-1
cdr3_nt: TGCAGTGCTACTAGAAGAGGTACCAAAAACATTCAGTACTTC
cdr3_aa: CSATRRGTKNIQYF

clone_size: -
j_call: TRBJ1-5
d_call: -
v_call: TRBV6-2/TRBV6-3
cdr3_nt: TGTGCCAGCAGTTCCCCGGGACCCAGTAAAGGTCAGCCCCAGCATTTT
cdr3_aa: CASSSPGPSKGQPQHF

clone_size: -
j_call: TRBJ2-4
d_call: -
v_call: TRBV4-2
cdr3_nt: TGTGCCAGCAGCCTTGTAGGGCAAGCCAAAAACATTCAGTACTTC
cdr3_aa: CASSLVGQAKNIQYF